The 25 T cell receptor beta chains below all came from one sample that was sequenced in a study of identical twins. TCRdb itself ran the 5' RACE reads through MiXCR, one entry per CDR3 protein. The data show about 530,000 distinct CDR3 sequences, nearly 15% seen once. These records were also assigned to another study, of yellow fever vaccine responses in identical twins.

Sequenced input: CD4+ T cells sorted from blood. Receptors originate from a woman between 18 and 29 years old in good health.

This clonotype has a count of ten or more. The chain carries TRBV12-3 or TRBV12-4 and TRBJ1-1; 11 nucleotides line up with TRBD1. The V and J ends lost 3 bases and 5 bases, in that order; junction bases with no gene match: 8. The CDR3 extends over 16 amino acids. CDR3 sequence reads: CASSFGQGAPRTEAFF. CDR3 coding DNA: TGTGCCAGCAGTTTCGGACAGGGGGCCCCCAGAACTGAAGCTTTCTTT.

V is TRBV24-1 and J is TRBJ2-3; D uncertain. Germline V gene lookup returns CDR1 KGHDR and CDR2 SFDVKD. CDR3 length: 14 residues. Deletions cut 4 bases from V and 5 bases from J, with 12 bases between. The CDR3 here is CATSDPLGRDTQYF. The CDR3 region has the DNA TGTGCCACCAGTGACCCCCTCGGTCGAGATACGCAGTATTTT.

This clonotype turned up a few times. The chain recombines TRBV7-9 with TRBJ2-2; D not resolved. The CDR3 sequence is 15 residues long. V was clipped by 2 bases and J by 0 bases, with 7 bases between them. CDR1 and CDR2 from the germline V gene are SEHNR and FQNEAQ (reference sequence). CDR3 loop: CASSLQAANTGELFF. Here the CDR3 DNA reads TGTGCCAGCAGCTTACAGGCTGCGAACACCGGGGAGCTGTTTTTT.

The CDR3 nucleotides read TGTGCCAGCAATCTAGGTGGGAACACTGAAGCTTTCTTT. Protein product: CASNLGGNTEAFF. The rearrangement joins TRBV2 to TRBJ1-1, with unresolved D. V was clipped by 7 bases and J by 1 base, with 10 bases between them. CDR3 length: 13 amino acids. The germline gives CDR1 SNHLY, CDR2 FYNNEI.

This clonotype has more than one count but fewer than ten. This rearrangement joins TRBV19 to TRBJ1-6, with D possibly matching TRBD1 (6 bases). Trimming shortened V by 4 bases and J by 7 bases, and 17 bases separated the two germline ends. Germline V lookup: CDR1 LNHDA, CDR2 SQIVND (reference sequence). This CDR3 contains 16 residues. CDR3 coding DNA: TGTGCCAGTAGTAGAACTCAAGTTACAGGGAATTCACCCCTCCACTTT. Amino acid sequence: CASSRTQVTGNSPLHF. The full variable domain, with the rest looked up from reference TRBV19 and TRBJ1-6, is DGGITQSPKYLFRKEGQNVTLSCEQNLNHDAMYWYRQDPGQGLRLIYYSQIVNDFQKGDIAEGYSVSREKKESFPLTVTSAQKNPTAFYLCASSRTQVTGNSPLHFGNGTRLTVT.

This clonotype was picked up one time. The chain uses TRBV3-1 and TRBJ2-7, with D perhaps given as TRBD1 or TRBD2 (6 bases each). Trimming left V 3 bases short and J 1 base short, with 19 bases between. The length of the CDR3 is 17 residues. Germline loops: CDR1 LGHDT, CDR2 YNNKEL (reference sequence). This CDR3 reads CASSHKSGGGGSYEQYF. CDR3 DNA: TGTGCCAGCAGCCACAAATCAGGAGGAGGGGGTTCCTACGAGCAGTACTTC.

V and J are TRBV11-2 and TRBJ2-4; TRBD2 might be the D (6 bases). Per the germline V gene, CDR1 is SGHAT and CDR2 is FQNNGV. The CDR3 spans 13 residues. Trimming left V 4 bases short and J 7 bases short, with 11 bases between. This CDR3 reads CASSSLRENIQYF. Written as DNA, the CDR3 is TGTGCCAGCAGCTCGCTTCGGGAGAACATTCAGTACTTC. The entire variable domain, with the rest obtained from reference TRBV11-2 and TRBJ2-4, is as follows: EAGVAQSPRYKIIEKRQSVAFWCNPISGHATLYWYQQILGQGPKLLIQFQNNGVVDDSQLPKDRFSAERLKGVDSTLKIQPAKLEDSAVYLCASSSLRENIQYFGAGTRLSVL.

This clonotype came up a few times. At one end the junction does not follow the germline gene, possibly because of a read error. The CDR3 DNA reads as TGTGCCACCAGGGGCGCGGGGGCGCGGAACGCCGGGGAGCTGTTTTTT. Its protein product is CATRGAGARNAGELFF. The V call is TRBV10-3, the J call TRBJ2-2; perhaps TRBD2 as D (7 bases). There are 16 residues in the CDR3. In germline, CDR1 is ENHRY, CDR2 SYGVKD.

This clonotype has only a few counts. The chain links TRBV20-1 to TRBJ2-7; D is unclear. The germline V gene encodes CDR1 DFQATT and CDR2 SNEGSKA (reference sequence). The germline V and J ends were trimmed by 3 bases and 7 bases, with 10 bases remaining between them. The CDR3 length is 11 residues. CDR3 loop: CSASPSGEQYF. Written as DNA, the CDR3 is TGCAGTGCTAGTCCCTCCGGAGAGCAGTACTTC.

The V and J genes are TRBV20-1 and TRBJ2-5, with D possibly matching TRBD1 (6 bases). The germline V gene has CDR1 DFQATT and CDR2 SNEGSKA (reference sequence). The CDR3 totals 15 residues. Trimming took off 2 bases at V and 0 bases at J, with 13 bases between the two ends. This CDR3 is CSARTGTTYQETQYF. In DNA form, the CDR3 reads TGCAGTGCTAGAACCGGGACAACTTACCAAGAGACCCAGTACTTC.

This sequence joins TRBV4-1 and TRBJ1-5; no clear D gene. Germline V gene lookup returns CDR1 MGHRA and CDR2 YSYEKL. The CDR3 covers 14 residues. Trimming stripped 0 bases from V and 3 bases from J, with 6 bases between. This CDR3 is CASSQEPNNQPQHF. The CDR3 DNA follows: TGCGCCAGCAGCCAAGAACCCAACAATCAGCCCCAGCATTTT.

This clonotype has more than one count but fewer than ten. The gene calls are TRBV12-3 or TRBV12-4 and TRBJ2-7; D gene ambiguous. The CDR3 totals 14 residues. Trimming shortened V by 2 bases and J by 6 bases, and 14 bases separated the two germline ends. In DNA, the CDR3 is TGTGCCAGCAGTTTATCGGCACGCAACAGCGAGCAGTACTTC. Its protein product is CASSLSARNSEQYF.

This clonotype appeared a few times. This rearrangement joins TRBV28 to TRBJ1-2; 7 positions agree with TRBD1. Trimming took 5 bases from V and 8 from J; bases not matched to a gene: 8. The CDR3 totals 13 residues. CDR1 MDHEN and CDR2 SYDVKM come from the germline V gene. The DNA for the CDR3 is TGTGCCAGCAGTCGTGACAGGGTGCAAGGCTACACCTTC. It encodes CASSRDRVQGYTF.

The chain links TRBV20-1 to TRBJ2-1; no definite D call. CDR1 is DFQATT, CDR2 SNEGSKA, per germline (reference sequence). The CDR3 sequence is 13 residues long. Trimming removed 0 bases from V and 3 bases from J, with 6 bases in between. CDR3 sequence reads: CSARDKSYNEQFF. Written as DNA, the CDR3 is TGCAGTGCTAGAGATAAAAGCTACAATGAGCAGTTCTTC.

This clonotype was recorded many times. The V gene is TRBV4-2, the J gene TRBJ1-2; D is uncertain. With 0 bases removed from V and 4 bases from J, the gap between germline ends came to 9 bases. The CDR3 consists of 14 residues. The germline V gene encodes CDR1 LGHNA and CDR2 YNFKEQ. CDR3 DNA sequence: TGTGCCAGCAGCCAAGATCCGGATTTCTATGGCTACACCTTC. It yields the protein CASSQDPDFYGYTF.

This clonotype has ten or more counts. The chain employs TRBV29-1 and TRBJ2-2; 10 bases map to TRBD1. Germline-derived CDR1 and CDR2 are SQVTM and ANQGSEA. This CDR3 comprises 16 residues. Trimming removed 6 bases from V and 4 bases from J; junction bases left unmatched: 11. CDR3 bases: TGCAGCGTATCGACAGGGGGCAACCGGGTCACCGGGGAGCTGTTTTTT. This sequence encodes CSVSTGGNRVTGELFF.

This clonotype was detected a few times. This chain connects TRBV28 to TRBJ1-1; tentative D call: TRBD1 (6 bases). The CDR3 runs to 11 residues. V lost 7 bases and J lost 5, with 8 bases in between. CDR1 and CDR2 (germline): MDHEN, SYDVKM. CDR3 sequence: CASTGTTEAFF. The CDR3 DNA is TGTGCCAGCACTGGGACAACTGAAGCTTTCTTT.

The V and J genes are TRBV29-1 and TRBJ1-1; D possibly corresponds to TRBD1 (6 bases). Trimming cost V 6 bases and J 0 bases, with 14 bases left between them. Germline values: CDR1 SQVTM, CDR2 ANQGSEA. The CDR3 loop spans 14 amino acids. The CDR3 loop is CSVRLQGLNTEAFF. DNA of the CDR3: TGCAGCGTCCGCTTACAGGGACTGAACACTGAAGCTTTCTTT. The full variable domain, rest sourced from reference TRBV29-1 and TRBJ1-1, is SAVISQKPSRDICQRGTSLTIQCQVDSQVTMMFWYRQQPGQSLTLIATANQGSEATYESGFVIDKFPISRPNLTFSTLTVSNMSPEDSSIYLCSVRLQGLNTEAFFGQGTRLTVV.

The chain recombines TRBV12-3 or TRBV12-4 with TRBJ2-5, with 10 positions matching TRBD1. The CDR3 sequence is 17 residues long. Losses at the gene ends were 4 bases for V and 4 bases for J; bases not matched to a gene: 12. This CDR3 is CASSSQTTGGLGETQYF. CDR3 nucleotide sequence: TGTGCCAGCAGTTCACAAACGACAGGGGGCCTGGGAGAGACCCAGTACTTC.

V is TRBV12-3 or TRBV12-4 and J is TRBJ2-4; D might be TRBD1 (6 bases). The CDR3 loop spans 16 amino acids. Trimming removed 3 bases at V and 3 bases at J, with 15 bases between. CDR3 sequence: CASSFRQGLVKNIQYF. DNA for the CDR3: TGTGCCAGCAGTTTTAGGCAGGGGCTCGTCAAAAACATTCAGTACTTC.

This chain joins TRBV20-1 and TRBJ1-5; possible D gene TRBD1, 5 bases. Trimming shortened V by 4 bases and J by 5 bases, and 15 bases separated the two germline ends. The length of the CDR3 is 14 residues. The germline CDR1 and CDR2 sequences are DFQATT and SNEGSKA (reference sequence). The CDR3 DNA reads TGCAGTGCTAATCGGGGGGAACGCTATCAGCCCCAGCATTTT. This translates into CSANRGERYQPQHF.

The chain's CDR3 is CASSLLAGRTDTQYF. CDR3 nucleotides: TGTGCCAGCAGTTTGTTAGCGGGCCGCACAGATACGCAGTATTTT. V gene TRBV12-3 or TRBV12-4 combines with J gene TRBJ2-3, with 7 bases that match TRBD2. Unmatched junction bases numbered 4, after V lost 3 bases and J lost 1 base. The CDR3 extends over 15 amino acids.

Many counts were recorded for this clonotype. CDR3 in DNA: TGCGCCAGCAGCTGGGACAGGGGAACAGATACGCAGTATTTT. Encoded protein: CASSWDRGTDTQYF. This sequence joins TRBV5-1 and TRBJ2-3, with TRBD1 identical over 10 bases. The CDR3 spans 14 residues. Trimming removed 3 bases from V and 3 bases from J; junction bases left unmatched: 1. CDR1 and CDR2 (germline): SGHRS, YFSETQ.

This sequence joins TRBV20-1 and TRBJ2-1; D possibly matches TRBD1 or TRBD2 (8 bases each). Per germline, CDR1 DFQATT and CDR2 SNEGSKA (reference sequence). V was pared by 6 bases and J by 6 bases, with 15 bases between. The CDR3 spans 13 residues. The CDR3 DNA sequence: TGCAGTGCACGGACAGGGACTAGCAATGAGCAGTTCTTC. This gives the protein CSARTGTSNEQFF.

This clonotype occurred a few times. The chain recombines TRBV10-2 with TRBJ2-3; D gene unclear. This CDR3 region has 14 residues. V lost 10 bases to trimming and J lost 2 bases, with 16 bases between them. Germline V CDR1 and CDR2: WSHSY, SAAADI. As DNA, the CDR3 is TGCGCCACCACTGGCGTGGCCACCACAGATACGCAGTATTTT. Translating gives CATTGVATTDTQYF.